This T cell receptor (beta chain) originates from a study of beta chain features in type 1 diabetes. Study results and caveats: Type 1 diabetes patients had TCRB CDR3s that were shorter (moderately but significantly so) in all four CD4+ subsets.

All of the isolated RNA was reverse transcribed, so expressed TCRB transcripts were sequenced. Repertoires were generated with immunoSEQ multiplex PCR, while TCRdb's copy carries only in-frame clones and drops some. The repertoire holds 250,000 to 300,000 clones, roughly 24% seen once, with about 0.011% in the top ten. A few counts support this clone. As yet, its antigen is unknown. The specimen was naive CD4+ T cells from blood. The origin of this receptor is a woman aged 25 to 45 with type 1 diabetes.

The CDR3 sequence: CASLSGRTDTQYF. CDR3 nucleotides: TGTGCCAGCCTTAGCGGGAGAACAGATACGCAGTATTTT. The chain employs TRBV4-2 and TRBJ2-3; 9 bases match TRBD2. This CDR3 is built from 13 residues. The trim removed 8 bases at V and 3 bases at J, leaving 3 bases unmatched. Germline V gives CDR1 LGHNA, CDR2 YNFKEQ.